These 10 T cell receptor beta chains originate from one sample sequenced in a study of cytomegalovirus exposure and HLA in healthy donors (dated by TCRdb to 2017 to 2019). The library was generated by the immunoSEQ multiplex PCR assay. TCRdb's version of the immuneACCESS table is confined to in-frame rearrangements and falls short of the full clone set. An unresolved V gene accounts for under half of the shortfall where checked; the remainder is of unknown origin. For this sample the table gives about 200,000 clones, of which 84% were detected only once. Together, the top ten hold around 15% of the sample. The sample consisted of PBMCs. These receptors were taken from a woman in her twenties or thirties in good health and CMV-seropositive.

V and J are TRBV28 and TRBJ1-2, with D tentatively TRBD1 (6 bases). This CDR3 comprises 16 residues. Between the trimmed V and J ends, which lost 5 bases and 0 bases, there was a span of 16 bases. Germline V gene lookup returns CDR1 MDHEN and CDR2 SYDVKM. The CDR3 nucleotides are TGTGCCAGCAGTCCTCTCGACAGGCGATCTAACTATGGCTACACCTTC. Protein product: CASSPLDRRSNYGYTF.

This chain links TRBV6-1 with TRBJ2-1; 9 bases fit TRBD1. The trim removed 8 bases at V and 3 bases at J, leaving 5 bases unmatched. This CDR3 spans 14 amino acids. Looked up from germline, CDR1 is MNHNS and CDR2 is SASEGT. The DNA for the CDR3 is TGTGCCAGCCGGAGGGGACAGGGCTACAATGAGCAGTTCTTC. Protein sequence: CASRRGQGYNEQFF.

This rearrangement joins TRBV7-9 to TRBJ2-3, with TRBD2 as a possible D gene (6 bases). The germline gives CDR1 SEHNR, CDR2 FQNEAQ (reference sequence). The germline V and J ends were trimmed by 5 bases and 2 bases, with 14 bases remaining between them. The CDR3 sequence is 15 residues long. The CDR3 reads CASSGGAGPTDTQYF. The DNA of the CDR3 is TGTGCCAGCAGCGGCGGGGCAGGGCCCACAGATACGCAGTATTTT.

This rearrangement joins TRBV6-6 to TRBJ1-2; no firm D call. Germline loops: CDR1 MNHNY, CDR2 SVGAGI (reference sequence). Trimming cost V 2 bases and J 8 bases, with 12 bases left between them. The CDR3 totals 13 residues. The DNA of the CDR3 is TGTGCCAGCAGTTACGCGCCAAGCTCCGGCTACACCTTC. Encoded protein: CASSYAPSSGYTF.

The rearrangement joins TRBV10-3 to TRBJ1-5; D is unclear. Trimming stripped 0 bases from V and 6 bases from J, with 12 bases between. CDR1 and CDR2 from the germline V gene are ENHRY and SYGVKD. The CDR3 runs to 15 residues. Written as DNA, the CDR3 is TGTGCCATCAGTGAGTCGGGCTCCATGGTTCAGCCCCAGCATTTT. This translates into CAISESGSMVQPQHF.

In this sample, this clone turned up once. The chain recombines TRBV5-6 with TRBJ2-5; D is possibly TRBD2 (6 bases). CDR1 and CDR2 (germline): SGHDT, YYEEEE. Trimming shortened V by 2 bases and J by 5 bases, and 10 bases separated the two germline ends. The CDR3 totals 13 residues. This CDR3 reads CASSFGGSETQYF. The DNA of the CDR3 is TGTGCCAGCAGCTTCGGGGGTTCGGAGACCCAGTACTTC. Combining the CDR3 with reference TRBV5-6 and TRBJ2-5 gives the whole variable domain DAGVTQSPTHLIKTRGQQVTLRCSPKSGHDTVSWYQQALGQGPQFIFQYYEEEERQRGNFPDRFSGHQFPNYSSELNVNALLLGDSALYLCASSFGGSETQYFGPGTRLLVL.

CDR3 amino acids: CASRGTKNRFSGYTF. The CDR3 nucleotides are TGTGCCAGCAGGGGGACAAAAAACAGATTCAGTGGCTACACCTTC. This chain joins TRBV2 and TRBJ1-2; D possibly corresponds to TRBD1 (6 bases). The V gene's germline CDR1 is SNHLY and CDR2 FYNNEI. This CDR3 spans 15 amino acids. The V end was cut by 6 bases, the J end by 7 bases, with 21 bases between.

The chain recombines TRBV4-2 with TRBJ1-2; 10 nucleotides line up with TRBD1. The CDR3 loop spans 18 amino acids. Germline V CDR1 and CDR2: LGHNA, YNFKEQ. J gave up 4 bases and V 3 bases, and 14 bases lay outside the gene matches. The CDR3 nucleotides read TGTGCCAGCAGCCATCGCTCTATACCGGGACAGGGGACCTATGGCTACACCTTC. Encoded protein: CASSHRSIPGQGTYGYTF.

CDR3 sequence: CASSLSSDTAVLQETQYF. CDR3 in DNA: TGTGCCAGCAGTTTAAGTTCGGACACAGCCGTCCTACAAGAGACCCAGTACTTC. This chain uses TRBV27 with TRBJ2-5; maybe TRBD1 (5 bases). Per germline, CDR1 MNHEY and CDR2 SMNVEV (reference sequence). This CDR3 has 18 amino acids. The V and J ends lost 2 bases and 2 bases respectively, with 21 bases between them.

V usage is TRBV29-1 and J usage is TRBJ1-4; D uncertain. Germline loops: CDR1 SQVTM, CDR2 ANQGSEA. Trimming removed 4 bases at V and 2 bases at J, with 8 bases between. The CDR3 has 13 residues. The CDR3 loop is CSVGGRTNEKLFF. CDR3 DNA sequence: TGCAGCGTTGGCGGTCGGACTAATGAAAAACTGTTTTTT.